This T cell receptor (beta chain) is from a study of CD8 T cells in Susac syndrome. This clonotype appeared once. Trimming removed 5 bases from V and 5 bases from J, with 16 bases in between. This CDR3 comprises 15 residues. Random hexamers were used to reverse transcribe the RNA input (about 0.5 to 1 ug). Amplification of TCR beta CDR3 across 54 Vbeta and 13 Jbeta was performed with immunoSEQ multiplex PCR. TCRdb re-derived calls from the immunoSEQ multiplex PCR reads in MiXCR, one entry per CDR3 protein. The sample lists roughly 150,000 distinct CDR3 sequences, 95% to 96% occurring once. Sequencing targeted TCR beta in blood CD8+ and CD4+ T cells. TEMRA cells underwent FACS enrichment and CD8+ and CD4+ T cells underwent negative isolation.

The sequencing input was CD8+ T cells from PBMCs. The rearrangement joins TRBV12-3 or TRBV12-4 to TRBJ1-5, with D tentatively TRBD1 (6 bases). The receptor was derived from a human donor with multiple sclerosis. As DNA, the CDR3 is TGTGCCAGCAGTGAACCGCCGACAGGCCATCAGCCCCAGCATTTT. It encodes CASSEPPTGHQPQHF.